This T cell receptor beta chain was recorded in a study of a mutant IDH1 vaccine in newly diagnosed glioma. Study-level background: Patients were given eight vaccinations, scheduled in weeks 1, 3, 5, 7, 11, 15, 19 and 23.

The time point here: week 23, last vaccination. In the vaccine, a single dose held 300 ug of the mutant IDH1 20-mer peptide, along with topical imiquimod. CDR1 is SGHRS and CDR2 is YFSETQ in the germline V gene. Trimming pared 3 bases from V and 5 bases from J, leaving 17 bases between. CDR3 length: 15 residues. Sequenced by immunoSEQ multiplex PCR; TCRdb stores in-frame clones only, minus some. The sample contains 50,000 to 85,000 clones, over 75% of which appear only once. In regard to this clone: The antigen is undetermined.

The TCR comes from a young man with glioma. The starting material was PBMCs, obtained from a glioma patient whose treatment included an IDH1 peptide vaccine. The rearrangement joins TRBV5-1 to TRBJ2-5; D is possibly TRBD2 (6 bases). For the CDR3, the DNA is TGCGCCAGCAGCTACGCTCGCGGGATCGCGGAGACCCAGTACTTC. Translating gives CASSYARGIAETQYF.